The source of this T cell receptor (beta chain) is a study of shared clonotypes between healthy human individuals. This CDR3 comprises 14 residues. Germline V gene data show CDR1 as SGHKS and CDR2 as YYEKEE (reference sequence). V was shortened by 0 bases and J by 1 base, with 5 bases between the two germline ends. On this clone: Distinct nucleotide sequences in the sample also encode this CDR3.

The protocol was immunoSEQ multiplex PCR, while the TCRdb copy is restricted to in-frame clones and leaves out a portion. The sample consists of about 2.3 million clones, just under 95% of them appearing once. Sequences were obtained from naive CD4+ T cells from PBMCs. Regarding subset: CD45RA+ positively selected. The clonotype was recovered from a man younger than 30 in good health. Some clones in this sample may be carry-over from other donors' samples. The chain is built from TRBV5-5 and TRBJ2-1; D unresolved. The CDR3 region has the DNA TGTGCCAGCAGCTTGGTGGGTTCCTACAATGAGCAGTTCTTC. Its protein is CASSLVGSYNEQFF.